This T cell receptor beta chain was observed in a study of T cell responses to AZD1222 COVID-19 vaccine. General study points: Repertoires were collected only later (after the peak T cell response had occurred). At baseline, seropositivity was found in only a handful of AZD1222 recipients. Females made up more of the donors, who were largely white British, and clonal diversity may have come out too low. Increases in Spike-specific TCR breadth and depth were seen after two AZD1222 doses.

The CDR3 runs to 13 residues. Trimming took 5 bases from V and 7 from J, leaving 14 bases between them. Looked up from germline, CDR1 is LNHDA and CDR2 is SQIVND (reference sequence). As for this clone: Its antigen remains unidentified.

Repertoires were generated with immunoSEQ multiplex PCR, while TCRdb's copy carries only in-frame clones and drops some. The sample has tens of thousands of clones; about 90% are singletons. The material was peripheral blood, obtained on day 0 of AZD1222 vaccination. This TCR was sampled from an adult in good health. The rearrangement joins TRBV19 to TRBJ1-2; D gene unclear. Here the CDR3 reads CASSPEALGGYTF. The CDR3 DNA reads as TGTGCCAGTAGTCCCGAGGCTCTAGGTGGCTACACCTTC.